Presented here are 23 T cell receptor beta chains from one specimen sequenced in a study of T cell clonality in common variable immunodeficiency. The method was immunoSEQ multiplex PCR; TCRdb's version includes in-frame clones alone and lacks a portion of them. The sample is made up of under 50,000 clones, none counted only once. Sequenced material: peripheral blood mononuclear cells. The receptors were sampled from a person aged 18-69 years in good health.

This clone is classed as medium-sized. The read comes to an end 3 residues before the CDR3 does, leaving the germline J gene to fill in the end. The chain carries TRBV20-1 and TRBJ2-7; 11 bases fit TRBD1. The ends lost 0 bases at V and 4 bases at J; junction bases unmatched: 2. CDR3 length: 14 amino acids. The germline gives CDR1 DFQATT, CDR2 SNEGSKA (reference sequence). CDR3 DNA (partial): TGCAGTGCTAGAGAGGGACAGGGGGTATACGAG. This sequence encodes CSAREGQGVYE. The CDR3, in full, reads CSAREGQGVYEQYF.

This clone was seen ten or more times. The CDR3 DNA, read in part, is TGTGCCAGTAGTATAGATGGGGACTACTCCTACGAG. Its translation is CASSIDGDYSYE. The complete CDR3 sequence is CASSIDGDYSYEQYF. The rearrangement joins TRBV19 to TRBJ2-7, with 7 nucleotides matching TRBD2. From the germline J gene comes the end of the CDR3, since the read stops 3 residues before it. CDR1 LNHDA and CDR2 SQIVND come from the germline V gene (reference sequence). This CDR3 has 15 residues. The ends lost 0 bases at V and 0 bases at J; junction bases unmatched: 2.

At least ten counts were recorded for this clone. The read halts 3 residues ahead of the CDR3 end, with the missing end drawn from the germline J gene. V is TRBV30 and J is TRBJ2-4; a weak D match, TRBD1 (6 bases). The length of the CDR3 is 13 residues. Germline loops: CDR1 GTSNPN, CDR2 SVGIG (reference sequence). V was shortened by 7 bases and J by 2 bases, with 12 bases between the two germline ends. CDR3 amino acids: CAYSQGTKNIQYF. CDR3 DNA (partial): TGTGCCTACTCACAGGGCACCAAAAACATT.

This clone was observed at least ten times. The read ends 3 residues early relative to the CDR3; the germline J gene fills the gap. The chain couples TRBV5-1 to TRBJ1-1; D is possibly TRBD1 (5 bases). The germline CDR1 and CDR2 sequences are SGHRS and YFSETQ. V was pared by 0 bases and J by 5 bases, with 14 bases between. The CDR3 totals 15 residues. The CDR3 DNA, read in part, is TGCGCCAGCAGCTTGGAAGGGGTGGAGGGGACTGAA. Translating it yields CASSLEGVEGTE. Given in full, the CDR3 is CASSLEGVEGTEAFF.

This clone was seen repeatedly, ten times or more. The read falls 3 residues short of the CDR3 end, and the missing part is taken from the germline J gene. The rearrangement links TRBV30 to TRBJ1-2; 9 nucleotides agree with TRBD1. This CDR3 region has 12 residues. J lost 7 bases, V lost 4 bases, and 4 bases had no gene match. The germline V gene has CDR1 GTSNPN and CDR2 SVGIG (reference sequence). The sequenced CDR3 bases are TGTGCCTGGACCGGGACAGGGTTTGGC. Protein sequence: CAWTGTGFG. The CDR3 in its entirety is CAWTGTGFGYTF. Combining the CDR3 with reference TRBV30 and TRBJ1-2 gives the whole variable domain SQTIHQWPATLVQPVGSPLSLECTVEGTSNPNLYWYRQAAGRGLQLLFYSVGIGQISSEVPQNLSASRPQDRQFILSSKKLLLSDSGFYLCAWTGTGFGYTFGSGTRLTVV.

This clone was seen ten or more times. Read data end 3 residues before the CDR3 end; the end is taken from the germline J gene. V gene TRBV30 combines with J gene TRBJ2-1; 11 nucleotides line up with TRBD2. The CDR3 is 14 amino acids. V gave up 4 bases and J gave up 3 bases; unmatched junction bases: 2. Germline assignment: CDR1 GTSNPN and CDR2 SVGIG (reference sequence). The covered CDR3 bases are TGTGCCTGGAAGGGACTAGCGGACTACAATGAG. It is translated as CAWKGLADYNE. The whole CDR3 region reads CAWKGLADYNEQFF.

This clone was seen a handful of times. The CDR3 end falls 3 residues outside the read, so it is completed with the germline J gene. The rearrangement links TRBV19 to TRBJ1-6; the D gene is possibly TRBD1 (6 bases). V gave up 3 bases and J gave up 7 bases, with 10 bases separating them. The germline gives CDR1 LNHDA, CDR2 SQIVND (reference sequence). This CDR3 is 14 amino acids long. The part of the CDR3 DNA that was read is TGTGCCAGTAGTATGGGGGGGGCGAATTCACCC. As protein: CASSMGGANSP. The CDR3 in full is CASSMGGANSPLHF.

At least ten counts were recorded for this clone. The read is 3 residues too short to cover the CDR3 end, so that end is filled in from the germline J gene. The genes are TRBV5-4 and TRBJ1-2, with D possibly TRBD1 on 5 matching bases. This CDR3 comprises 14 residues. Germline V gene lookup returns CDR1 SGHNT and CDR2 YYREEE (reference sequence). Between the trimmed V and J ends, which lost 2 bases and 0 bases, there was a span of 8 bases. CDR3 DNA (partial): TGTGCCAGCAGCTTTCAGGGAGCTAACTATGGC. Its translation: CASSFQGANYG. The whole CDR3 protein reads CASSFQGANYGYTF.

This clone was detected many times. The read finishes 3 residues shy of the CDR3 end, and the germline J gene is used to complete it. The V gene is TRBV20-1, the J gene TRBJ2-5, with 9 bases fitting TRBD2. The CDR3 extends over 15 amino acids. In germline, CDR1 is DFQATT, CDR2 SNEGSKA (reference sequence). Trimming at V came to 2 bases and at J to 2 bases, leaving 6 bases not matched to a gene. Incomplete CDR3 DNA: TGCAGTGCTAGAATGGCTAGCGGGGATCAAGAGACC. This encodes CSARMASGDQET. The complete CDR3 reads CSARMASGDQETQYF.

This clone was counted ten times or more. CDR3 DNA, as far as it was read: TGTGCCAGTAGTTTGGAGACTAGTAAGACAGCACCTACG. Amino acid sequence: CASSLETSKTAPT. The whole CDR3 sequence is CASSLETSKTAPTQYF. V usage is TRBV19 and J usage is TRBJ2-3, with a possible D match to TRBD2 (6 bases). Sequencing ends 3 residues short of the CDR3 end; the germline J gene provides the rest. The CDR3 totals 16 residues. V dropped 5 bases and J dropped 8 bases, with 23 bases sitting between them. CDR1 and CDR2 from the germline V gene are LNHDA and SQIVND (reference sequence).

In this sample, this clone turned up many times. Coverage ceases 3 residues before the CDR3 finishes, and the germline J gene fills in the end. The V gene is TRBV11-2, the J gene TRBJ2-4, with 7 bases lining up with TRBD2. After removal of 1 base from V and 6 bases from J, the junction contained 0 bases not matched to a gene. The CDR3 consists of 13 residues. CDR1 and CDR2 (germline): SGHAT, FQNNGV. The CDR3 is CASSLAGGNIQYF. Incomplete CDR3 DNA: TGTGCCAGCAGCTTAGCGGGGGGAAACATT. The entire variable domain, with the rest obtained from reference TRBV11-2 and TRBJ2-4, is as follows: EAGVAQSPRYKIIEKRQSVAFWCNPISGHATLYWYQQILGQGPKLLIQFQNNGVVDDSQLPKDRFSAERLKGVDSTLKIQPAKLEDSAVYLCASSLAGGNIQYFGAGTRLSVL.

This clone was counted many times. The CDR3 goes on 3 residues after the read ends, and that part is filled in from the germline J gene. V gene TRBV19 combines with J gene TRBJ1-2; 10 bases are a match to TRBD1. With 5 bases clipped from V and 3 bases from J, the junction kept 6 bases outside the gene matches. The germline CDR1 and CDR2 sequences are LNHDA and SQIVND (reference sequence). This CDR3 is built from 15 residues. The CDR3: CASSAWTGGDYGYTF. Incomplete CDR3 DNA: TGTGCCAGTAGTGCCTGGACAGGGGGGGACTATGGC.

This clone came up a few times. Read sequence stops 3 residues before the CDR3 end, and the germline J gene provides the missing end. The V call is TRBV5-1, the J call TRBJ2-1; the match to TRBD2 covers 14 bases. The length of the CDR3 is 19 residues. CDR1 SGHRS and CDR2 YFSETQ come from the germline V gene. J was trimmed by 4 bases and V by 4 bases; bases with no gene match: 13. The CDR3 loop is CASSAGLAGGSVRYNEQFF. The covered CDR3 bases are TGCGCCAGCAGCGCCGGACTAGCGGGGGGCTCCGTACGGTACAATGAG.

This clone was seen at least ten times. With the read ending 3 residues before the CDR3 end, the germline J gene is used to fill in that end. The gene calls are TRBV7-8 and TRBJ2-7; TRBD2 matches 7 bases. Germline CDR1 is SGHVS and CDR2 is FQNEAQ. V lost 3 bases to trimming and J lost 0 bases; unmatched junction nucleotides: 5. The CDR3 is 15 amino acids. CDR3 loop: CASSFRAGVSYEQYF. The part of the CDR3 DNA that was read is TGTGCCAGCAGCTTTCGGGCGGGGGTCTCCTACGAG.

This clone has at least ten counts. The CDR3 end lies 3 residues beyond the end of the read and is filled in from the germline J gene. This chain links TRBV12-3 or TRBV12-4 with TRBJ2-2; TRBD2 aligns across 8 bases. This CDR3 is 14 amino acids long. The V and J ends lost 10 bases and 6 bases, in that order; junction bases with no gene match: 10. CDR3 bases read: TGTGCCACCGAAAGCGGGGGCCGGTCCGGGGAG. This gives the protein CATESGGRSGE. The full-length CDR3 reads as CATESGGRSGELFF.

Comment on this clone: The missing CDR3 end, 3 residues past where the read stops, is filled in from the germline J gene. The chain has TRBV6-2 or TRBV6-3 and TRBJ2-3, with 8 bases aligning to TRBD2. V shed 2 bases, J shed 4 bases, and the junction held 8 bases outside the gene matches. In germline, CDR1 is MNHEY, CDR2 SVGEGT. This CDR3 is 16 amino acids long. CDR3 DNA (partial): TGTGCCAGCAGTTACGGTGATAGCGGGGCCTCAGATACG. It codes for CASSYGDSGASDT. The complete CDR3 protein is CASSYGDSGASDTQYF.

This clone occurred many times. The observed sequence ends 3 residues before the CDR3 terminus, with the missing tail filled in from the germline J gene. The chain carries TRBV5-6 and TRBJ1-1; D call uncertain. CDR3 size: 13 residues. The germline V gene has CDR1 SGHDT and CDR2 YYEEEE. Trimming pared 1 base from V and 2 bases from J, leaving 6 bases between. The CDR3 protein is CASSLSVNTEAFF. The covered CDR3 bases are TGTGCCAGCAGCTTGTCGGTTAACACTGAA.

Many counts were recorded for this clone. The read gets to within 3 residues of the CDR3 end, and the germline J gene fills in the rest. The chain has TRBV20-1 and TRBJ1-5; 8 positions match TRBD1. The CDR3 is 13 amino acids. CDR1 is DFQATT, CDR2 SNEGSKA, per germline (reference sequence). V shed 3 bases, J shed 6 bases, and the junction held 4 bases outside the gene matches. The CDR3 region is CSARGQAGQPQHF. The sequenced CDR3 bases are TGCAGTGCTAGGGGACAGGCGGGTCAGCCC.

This clone was counted many times. A much more abundant neighbour one base away suggests this may be a read error. The observed sequence ends 3 residues before the CDR3 terminus, with the missing tail filled in from the germline J gene. This sample includes further DNA sequences coding for the same CDR3. The rearrangement uses TRBV6-1 and TRBJ2-5, with 14 bases lining up with TRBD2. V gave up 4 bases and J gave up 2 bases; unmatched junction bases: 0. This CDR3 has 15 amino acids. The germline V gene has CDR1 MNHNS and CDR2 SASEGT. CDR3 bases read: TGTGCCAGCAGTGGACTAGCGGGGGGGCAAGAGACC. The encoded protein is CASSGLAGGQET. The full CDR3 sequence reads CASSGLAGGQETQYF.

Points on this clone: With the read ending 3 residues before the CDR3 end, the germline J gene is used to fill in that end. The genes are TRBV10-2 and TRBJ2-7, with 7 bases identical to TRBD2. The CDR3 consists of 16 residues. The V segment lost 6 bases and the J segment 2 bases; nucleotides outside the gene matches: 13. Germline lookup yields CDR1 WSHSY and CDR2 SAAADI. The DNA read from the CDR3 is TGCGCCAGCAGCTCTTTTGATTTGGGAGGGGCCTACGAG. Amino acid sequence: CASSSFDLGGAYE. The CDR3, in full, reads CASSSFDLGGAYEQYF.

There are many counts of this clone. The CDR3 goes on 3 residues after the read ends, and that part is filled in from the germline J gene. The gene calls are TRBV7-9 and TRBJ1-2, with D maybe TRBD1 (5 bases). V was pared by 4 bases and J by 2 bases, with 11 bases between. CDR3 length equals 14 residues. Germline CDR1 reads SEHNR; CDR2 reads FQNEAQ (reference sequence). The sequenced CDR3 bases are TGTGCCAGCAGCTCGACAGAAGGGAACTATGGC. Its protein product is CASSSTEGNYG. The full CDR3 protein reads CASSSTEGNYGYTF.

This clone was found many times. The CDR3 end falls 3 residues outside the read, so it is completed with the germline J gene. The chain combines TRBV12-3 or TRBV12-4 with TRBJ2-3, with no clear D. CDR3 length: 14 residues. CDR3 loop: CASSPLVEAETQYF. The sequenced CDR3 bases are TGTGCCAGCAGTCCCCTGGTAGAGGCGGAGACG.

This clone appeared many times. The read falls 3 residues short of the CDR3 end, and the missing part is taken from the germline J gene. This chain links TRBV6-2 or TRBV6-3 with TRBJ2-2, with 11 bases identical to TRBD2. Germline trimming cut 6 bases from V and 7 bases from J; bases unmatched to any gene: 13. Looked up from germline, CDR1 is MNHEY and CDR2 is SVGEGT. CDR3 size: 17 residues. CDR3 sequence: CASSPLAGVLPHGELFF. CDR3 DNA, as far as it was read: TGTGCCAGCAGCCCACTAGCGGGGGTTTTACCCCACGGGGAG.